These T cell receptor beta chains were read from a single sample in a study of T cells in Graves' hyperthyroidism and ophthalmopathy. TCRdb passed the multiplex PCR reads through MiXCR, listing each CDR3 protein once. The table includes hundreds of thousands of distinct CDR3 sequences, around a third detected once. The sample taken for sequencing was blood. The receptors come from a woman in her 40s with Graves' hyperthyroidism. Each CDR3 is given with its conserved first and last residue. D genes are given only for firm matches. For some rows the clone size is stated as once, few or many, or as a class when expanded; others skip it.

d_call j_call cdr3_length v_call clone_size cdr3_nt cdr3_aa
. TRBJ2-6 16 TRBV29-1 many TGCAGCGTTGATGGGGTCAGGGGCTCTGGGGCCAACGTCCTGACTTTC CSVDGVRGSGANVLTF
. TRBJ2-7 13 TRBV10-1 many TGCGCCAGCAGTCGGACAGTCACCTACGAGCAGTACTTC CASSRTVTYEQYF
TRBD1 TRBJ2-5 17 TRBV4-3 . TGCGCCAGCAGCCCTTGGGCCCCGTCCGGGACAGAAGAGACCCAGTACTTC CASSPWAPSGTEETQYF
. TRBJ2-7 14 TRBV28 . TGTGCCAGCAGTTCTTCAGGGGTACCCTACGAGCAGTACTTC CASSSSGVPYEQYF
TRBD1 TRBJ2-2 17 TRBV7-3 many TGTGCCAGCCGCCCCCTTGGAGGACAGGGGACAACCGGGGAGCTGTTTTTT CASRPLGGQGTTGELFF
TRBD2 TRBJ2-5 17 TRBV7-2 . TGTGCCAGCAGCTTAGGGACTAGCGGGGGCGGCGAGTGGACCCAGTACTTC CASSLGTSGGGEWTQYF
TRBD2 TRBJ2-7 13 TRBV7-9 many TGTGCCAGCTTGGATTTAGCGGGCACGAAGATGTACTTC CASLDLAGTKMYF
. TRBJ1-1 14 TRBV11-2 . TGTGCCAGCAGCTTAGATGGAAGGGACACTGAAGCTTCCTTT CASSLDGRDTEASF
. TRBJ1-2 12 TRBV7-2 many TGTGCCAGTCACGGGACGGTGTATGGCTACACCTTC CASHGTVYGYTF
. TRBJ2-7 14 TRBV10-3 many TGTGCCATCAGTGCCACGGAGGGGGCATGGGAGCAGTACTTC CAISATEGAWEQYF
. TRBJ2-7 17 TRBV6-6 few TGTGCCAGCAGTTACTCGAGAGGGGGGGACGGTCCCTACGAGCAGTACTTC CASSYSRGGDGPYEQYF
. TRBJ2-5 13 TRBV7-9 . TGTGCCAGCAGGGGCCGAGGACAAGAGACCCAGTACTTC CASRGRGQETQYF
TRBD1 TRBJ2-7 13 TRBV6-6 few TGTGCCAGCAGGGAGGGACAGGGTTTCTCGCAGTACTTC CASREGQGFSQYF
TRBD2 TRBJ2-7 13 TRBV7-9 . TGTGCCAGCACCCCAAGCGGGGCCTACGAGCAGTACTTC CASTPSGAYEQYF
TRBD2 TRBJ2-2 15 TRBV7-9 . TGTGCCAGCAGCCCCCGACTAGCCCAGACCGGGGAGCTGTTTTTT CASSPRLAQTGELFF
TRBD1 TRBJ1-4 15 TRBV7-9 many TGTGCCAGCAGCTTAAGGACAGGGTTTGATGAAAAACTGTTTTTT CASSLRTGFDEKLFF
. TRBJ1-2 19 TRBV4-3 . TGCGCCAGCAGCCAAGATCGAGGACTCACAGGACCCACTAACTATGGCTACACCTTC CASSQDRGLTGPTNYGYTF
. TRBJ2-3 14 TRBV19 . TGTGCCAGTGGGTGGAGGGGTCATACAGATACGCAGTATTTT CASGWRGHTDTQYF
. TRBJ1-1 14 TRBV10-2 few TGTGCCAGCTCACCACCGGGACAACACACTGAAGCTTTCTTT CASSPPGQHTEAFF
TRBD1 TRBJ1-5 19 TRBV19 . TGTGCCAGTAGTATAGTCTTACACCTCGGACAGGGGAGCAATCAGCCCCAGCATTTT CASSIVLHLGQGSNQPQHF
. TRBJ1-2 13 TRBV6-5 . TGTGCCAGCAGCCACCAGGGTTCCTATGGCTACACCTTC CASSHQGSYGYTF
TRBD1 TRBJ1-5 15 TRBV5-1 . TGCGCCAGCAGCTTCGGGACAGATAGCAATCAGCCCCAGCATTTT CASSFGTDSNQPQHF
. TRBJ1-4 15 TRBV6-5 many TGTGCCACCCGATCACTCAGGGGAACGGATGAAAAACTGTTTTTT CATRSLRGTDEKLFF
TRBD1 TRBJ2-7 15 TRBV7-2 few TGTGCCAGCAGCTACCGGGACAGGGGTATCAACGAGCAGTACTTC CASSYRDRGINEQYF
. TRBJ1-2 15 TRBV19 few TGTGCCAGTAGTCTATCACACAGGGCTAACTATGGCTACACCTTC CASSLSHRANYGYTF
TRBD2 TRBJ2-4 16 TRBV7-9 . TGTGCCAGCAGCTTAGCGAGCGGGGGGGCCGTTAACATTCAGTACTTC CASSLASGGAVNIQYF
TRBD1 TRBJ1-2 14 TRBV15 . TGTGCCACCAGCAGAGGGACAGGTCGCGCCGGCTACACCTTC CATSRGTGRAGYTF
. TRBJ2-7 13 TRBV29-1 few TGCAGCGTTGTAGGGGGGAGTCTCTACGAGCAGTACTTC CSVVGGSLYEQYF
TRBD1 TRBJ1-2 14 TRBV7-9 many TGTGCCAGCAGCTTAGCCCAAAGGACAGGAGGCTACACCTTC CASSLAQRTGGYTF
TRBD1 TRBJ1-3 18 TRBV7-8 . TGTGCCAGCAGCGTGGGACAGGGGGCGGGGGGCGTTGGAAACACCATATATTTT CASSVGQGAGGVGNTIYF
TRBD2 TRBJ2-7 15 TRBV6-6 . TGTGCCAGCAGTTACGAGGGACTAGCAGGCTACGAGCAGTACTTC CASSYEGLAGYEQYF
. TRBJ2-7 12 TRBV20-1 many TGCAGTGCACGGGACACGAACTACGAGCAGTACTTC CSARDTNYEQYF
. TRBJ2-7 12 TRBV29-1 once TGCAGCGTTGACGACGGGGTCAACGAGCAGTACTTC CSVDDGVNEQYF
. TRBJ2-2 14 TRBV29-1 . TGCAGCCGCTACAGGGCTAGTGGTCCAGGGGAGCTGTTTTTT CSRYRASGPGELFF
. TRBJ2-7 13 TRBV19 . TGTGCCAGTAGTATGGGGGTCTCCTACGAGCAGTACTTC CASSMGVSYEQYF
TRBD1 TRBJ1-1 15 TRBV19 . TGTGCCAGTAGTATTCCGGGACAGGGGGCCACTGAAGCTTTCTTT CASSIPGQGATEAFF
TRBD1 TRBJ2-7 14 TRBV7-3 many TGTGCCAGCAGCCCATCCGGGACAGGCAGCGAGCAGTACTTC CASSPSGTGSEQYF
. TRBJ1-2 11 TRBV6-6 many TGTGCCAGCAGTTACTCTCACGGCTACACCTTC CASSYSHGYTF
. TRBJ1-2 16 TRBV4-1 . TGCGCCAGCAGGGTTGGGTTCAGGACAGAGGGCTATGGCTACACCTTC CASRVGFRTEGYGYTF
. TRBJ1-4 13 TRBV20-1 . TGCAGTGCATCGGGAGCGGGGCATGAAAAACTGTTTTTT CSASGAGHEKLFF